This T cell receptor beta chain is from a study of pediatric ulcerative colitis. Colonoscopy and blood draw happened at the same time. The ends were cut back, 1 base at V and 2 bases at J, with 15 bases in the middle. The CDR3 is made up of 17 amino acids. Germline V gene sequence: CDR1 LGHNT, CDR2 FRNRAP. TCRdb's copy holds only in-frame clones and misses some; the assay was immunoSEQ multiplex PCR. The sample consists of tens of thousands of clones, roughly nine tenths of them appearing once. V usage is TRBV12-5 and J usage is TRBJ2-1, with D possibly being TRBD2 (5 bases). The sequenced sample consisted of blood. This TCR derives from a boy aged 5-17 years with severe ulcerative colitis. This CDR3 reads CASGLGLTAEAYNEQFF. Written as DNA, the CDR3 is TGTGCTAGTGGTTTGGGACTTACAGCGGAAGCCTACAATGAGCAGTTCTTC. Drawing the rest from reference TRBV12-5 and TRBJ2-1, the complete variable domain is DARVTQTPRHKVTEMGQEVTMRCQPILGHNTVFWYRQTMMQGLELLAYFRNRAPLDDSGMPKDRFSAEMPDATLATLKIQPSEPRDSAVYFCASGLGLTAEAYNEQFFGPGTRLTVL.